This is a list of T cell receptor beta chains from one sample in a study of CD8 T cells in Susac syndrome. TCRdb itself ran the immunoSEQ multiplex PCR reads through MiXCR, one entry per CDR3 protein. The data contain hundreds of thousands of distinct CDR3 sequences, about 85% of them singletons. Sequencing input: CD8+ T cells from PBMCs. The receptors were gathered from a human donor with multiple sclerosis. CDR3s leave out the opening cysteine and the closing phenylalanine or tryptophan. Size values are once, few and many counts, or a class for expanded clones, and some rows have none.

size,length,V,CDR3
-,12,TRBV28,ASSFRVIQETQY
-,12,TRBV28,ASSPGGREMEAF
-,12,TRBV15,ATRQGAGANVLT
-,13,TRBV11-2,ASRSPGQAGPETF
-,14,TRBV27,ASSPIPGRQTGELF
few,12,TRBV30,AWMLLAFGETQY
-,12,TRBV13,ASSLRTVQETQY
-,12,TRBV11-2,ASSGDRENTEAF
-,14,TRBV20-1,SARDLLASTEETQY
-,11,TRBV5-6,ASSLGLRNEQF
-,12,TRBV2,ASSVDRGDQPQH
-,13,TRBV7-6,ASSPQGVGANVLT
-,11,TRBV20-1,SARGGRAFEQF
-,14,TRBV9,ASSASTRESSEKLF
-,14,TRBV20-1,SARPPQQAGLRGYT
-,8,TRBV9,ASSGLTQY
-,11,TRBV30,ASDFGGIYGYT
-,14,TRBV5-6,ASRDKGQYSNQPQH
-,12,TRBV29-1,SVIQGQKHNEQF
-,9,TRBV27,ASMNTGELF
-,12,TRBV27,ASSQQGNTGELF
-,10,TRBV6-5,ASGGPINEQY
-,14,TRBV7-2,ASSQMLAGGGETQY
few,15,TRBV5-1,ASSLGVRGSALDTQY
-,9,TRBV6-1,ASRIDQPQH
few,9,TRBV29-1,SVESGYEQF
-,12,TRBV5-1,ASSTGLERNEQF
-,16,TRBV9,ASSLPLAGGPLRNIQY
-,12,TRBV19,ASVEASSYNEQF
-,13,TRBV9,ASSPWDSKGNEQF
-,11,TRBV20-1,SAWDRATYEQY
-,13,TRBV9,ASSVLPRAQETQY
-,10,TRBV7-9,ATDRGTDTQY
-,13,TRBV7-3,ASSSPLDPLAEQF
few,14,TRBV27,ASSPLGSGRSYEQY
-,13,TRBV5-1,ASSLGDRDPHEQY
-,13,TRBV10-3,AIRTGVQGSTEAF
-,19,TRBV11-1,ASTTGENLAGGPWGTDTQY
-,12,TRBV2,ASVDYYSYNEQF
-,13,TRBV5-1,ASSLEDWRDYEQY
-,14,TRBV6-7,ASSYSSSAPYNEQF
-,8,TRBV2,ASIGEEQF
-,15,TRBV28,ASSLLARLAPQETQY
-,14,TRBV20-1,SANLLGQGLNSPLH
-,10,TRBV20-1,SARGGAYEQY
-,10,TRBV19,ASSPGQNIQY
few,12,TRBV5-1,ASSFGEGWYEQY